Listed below are T cell receptor beta chains from one sample, sequenced in a study of blood T cell repertoires in COVID-19. Sequencing used immunoSEQ multiplex PCR; TCRdb keeps in-frame clones, though not all of them. The sample has 350,000 to 400,000 clones, over 75% seen once; the top ten hold over 0.9%. Sample: PBMCs or T cells enriched from blood (not recorded which). The origin of the receptors is a woman aged 30 to 39 with acute COVID-19. Both conserved end residues are trimmed from each CDR3. A D gene is named only where the DNA matches it firmly.

v_gene,d_gene,len,j_gene,CDR3aa
TRBV3-1/TRBV3-2,-,13,TRBJ1-2,ASSQSEGLASGYT
TRBV6-5,TRBD1,12,TRBJ2-7,ASRRTGTTYEQY
TRBV2,-,13,TRBJ1-3,ALLGGQLSGNTIY
TRBV24-1,-,11,TRBJ1-4,ATSDQANEKLF
TRBV7-7,-,13,TRBJ2-3,ASSLGLDSTDTQY
TRBV15,TRBD1,14,TRBJ1-3,ATRAGGTGKRNTIY
TRBV9,-,13,TRBJ2-1,ASSVGPFSYNEQF
TRBV10-3,TRBD2,14,TRBJ2-5,AISGGLAGSGETQY
TRBV7-9,-,12,TRBJ1-3,ASSLPGSGNTIY
TRBV4-2,-,15,TRBJ1-5,ASSQDLTGGGDKPQH
TRBV13,-,11,TRBJ1-2,ASSPGTFYGYT
TRBV19,-,12,TRBJ1-5,ASSIRETDQPQH
TRBV5-1,-,13,TRBJ2-1,ASSLEGRGYNEQF
TRBV24-1,TRBD1,10,TRBJ1-2,ATSRQGYGYT
TRBV4-1,TRBD2,12,TRBJ2-1,ASRVAGGRDEQF
TRBV3-1/TRBV3-2,-,12,TRBJ1-5,ASSKRGKNQPQH